The 32 T cell receptor beta chains presented below share a single source sample, sequenced in a study of cytomegalovirus exposure and HLA in healthy donors (TCRdb year 2017). The receptor library was made with the immunoSEQ multiplex PCR assay. Sourced from immuneACCESS, this table was stored by TCRdb with only in-frame sequences that have V and J called. A share of the clones is absent; for the studies checked, an unresolved V gene accounts for under half, and the remainder has no known explanation. The sample includes about 100,000 clones, with around 96% observed a single time. Of the sample, 0.89% is held by the ten largest clones. The sequenced sample consisted of PBMCs. Source of these receptors: a woman between 18 and 29 years old in good health and CMV-seronegative.

V usage is TRBV7-2 and J usage is TRBJ2-7, with D hard to call. Germline CDR1 reads SGHTA; CDR2 reads FQGNSA. This CDR3 is built from 15 residues. The germline V and J ends were trimmed by 1 base and 3 bases, with 13 bases remaining between them. The CDR3 nucleotides read TGTGCCAGCAGCTTAGTGCCCCCGGTTTACTACGAGCAGTACTTC. It encodes CASSLVPPVYYEQYF.

CDR3 sequence: CASSPAGSEAFF. The DNA of the CDR3 is TGTGCCAGCAGCCCTGCCGGGTCCGAAGCTTTCTTT. The chain carries TRBV13 and TRBJ1-1; D is ambiguous. CDR3 size: 12 residues. Trimming left V 5 bases short and J 8 bases short, with 12 bases between. The germline gives CDR1 PRHDT, CDR2 FYEKMQ (reference sequence).

The chain uses TRBV6-1 and TRBJ2-7, with 7 bases lining up with TRBD1. The CDR3 is made up of 13 amino acids. After removal of 8 bases from V and 0 bases from J, the junction contained 4 bases not matched to a gene. The germline V gene has CDR1 MNHNS and CDR2 SASEGT. This CDR3 reads CASETGFSYEQYF. Here the CDR3 DNA reads TGTGCCAGCGAGACAGGGTTCTCCTACGAGCAGTACTTC.

The genes are TRBV18 and TRBJ1-2; D possibly corresponds to TRBD1 (5 bases). Trimming left V 4 bases short and J 4 bases short, with 16 bases between. The CDR3 is made up of 15 amino acids. CDR1 KGHSH and CDR2 LQKENI come from the germline V gene. The CDR3 loop is CASSLRTQEPYGYTF. The CDR3 DNA sequence: TGTGCCAGCTCACTGAGGACACAGGAACCCTATGGCTACACCTTC.

The rearrangement uses TRBV9 and TRBJ2-1; TRBD2 matches at 9 bases. Looked up from germline, CDR1 is SGDLS and CDR2 is YYNGEE. The CDR3 consists of 17 residues. Trimming took 3 bases from V and 8 from J; bases not matched to a gene: 15. The CDR3 protein is CASSEDPWREGLYEQFF. In DNA, the CDR3 is TGTGCCAGCAGCGAGGATCCGTGGCGGGAGGGCCTATATGAGCAGTTCTTC.

The genes are TRBV7-9 and TRBJ1-6, with a tentative D call TRBD1 (6 bases). Germline lookup yields CDR1 SEHNR and CDR2 FQNEAQ (reference sequence). Trimming took 3 bases from V and 7 from J, leaving 10 bases between them. This CDR3 contains 14 residues. The CDR3 DNA reads as TGTGCCAGCAGCTTTTGGGACAAGAATTCACCCCTCCACTTT. Amino acid sequence: CASSFWDKNSPLHF.

The chain carries TRBV29-1 and TRBJ1-4; TRBD1 agrees at 7 bases. The J segment lost 7 bases and the V segment lost 2 bases, leaving 13 bases of the junction unmatched. Germline CDR1 is SQVTM and CDR2 is ANQGSEA. The CDR3 contains 16 residues. The CDR3 protein is CSVERDSRVGGEKLFF. CDR3 nucleotides: TGCAGCGTTGAAAGGGACAGCCGGGTCGGAGGTGAAAAACTGTTTTTT.

The chain uses TRBV12-5 and TRBJ1-1; 11 bases match TRBD1. The germline V gene has CDR1 LGHNT and CDR2 FRNRAP. This CDR3 region has 14 residues. The ends lost 5 bases at V and 4 bases at J; junction bases unmatched: 3. The CDR3 DNA follows: TGTGCTAGTGGTATAGGACAGGGGGCCACTGAAGCTTTCTTT. It is translated as CASGIGQGATEAFF.

The chain uses TRBV10-3 and TRBJ1-1; 7 bases are shared with TRBD1. The V segment lost 5 bases and the J segment 5 bases; nucleotides outside the gene matches: 8. The CDR3 runs 14 residues. Germline V gene data show CDR1 as ENHRY and CDR2 as SYGVKD. CDR3 DNA sequence: TGTGCCATCAGTTTACAGGGGCAAGGAACTGAAGCTTTCTTT. It translates to CAISLQGQGTEAFF.

This chain uses TRBV5-5 with TRBJ2-1, with 12 nucleotides matching TRBD2. The trim removed 0 bases at V and 9 bases at J, leaving 10 bases unmatched. The CDR3 extends over 17 amino acids. The V gene's germline CDR1 is SGHKS and CDR2 YYEKEE (reference sequence). The CDR3 nucleotides are TGTGCCAGCAGCTTGGCCCCCGGACTAGCGGGAAGTCGTGAGCAGTTCTTC. It translates to CASSLAPGLAGSREQFF.

The J gene is TRBJ1-3, the V gene TRBV4-2; 9 bases are a match to TRBD1. The germline CDR1 and CDR2 sequences are LGHNA and YNFKEQ. V was clipped by 0 bases and J by 0 bases; unmatched bases: 9. The CDR3 has 19 residues. The CDR3 DNA sequence: TGTGCCAGCAGCCAAGAGGGGGGACAGGGCCTTTACTCTGGAAACACCATATATTTT. Its protein is CASSQEGGQGLYSGNTIYF.

The genes are TRBV5-1 and TRBJ2-3; 10 nucleotides match TRBD2. V dropped 4 bases and J dropped 6; count of bases not matched to a gene: 11. The CDR3 extends over 16 amino acids. Germline V gene data show CDR1 as SGHRS and CDR2 as YFSETQ. The CDR3 loop is CASSLMLAGGGDTQYF. CDR3 DNA sequence: TGCGCCAGCAGCCTCATGTTAGCGGGGGGAGGTGATACGCAGTATTTT.

The gene calls are TRBV6-1 and TRBJ2-2; TRBD2 is a possible D gene (6 bases). The CDR3 runs 15 residues. V shed 7 bases and J shed 4 bases, with 16 bases lying between them. From germline, CDR1 is MNHNS and CDR2 SASEGT. The CDR3 bases are TGTGCCAGCAACCCAGCTAGCGTTAGCACCGGGGAGCTGTTTTTT. Its translation: CASNPASVSTGELFF.

This clone was recorded once. V is TRBV4-1 and J is TRBJ2-6; maybe TRBD2 (5 bases). Germline loops: CDR1 MGHRA, CDR2 YSYEKL. The CDR3 has 16 residues. The ends were cut back, 0 bases at V and 2 bases at J, with 8 bases in the middle. DNA of the CDR3: TGCGCCAGCAGCCAAGATCCGGGAACTGGGGCCAACGTCCTGACTTTC. Translation gives CASSQDPGTGANVLTF.

The gene calls are TRBV9 and TRBJ1-2, with 9 positions matching TRBD1. Trimming at V came to 0 bases and at J to 2 bases, leaving 2 bases not matched to a gene. The germline V gene has CDR1 SGDLS and CDR2 YYNGEE. This CDR3 has 15 residues. The CDR3 DNA follows: TGTGCCAGCAGCGTAGAGGGACAGGGAAACTATGGCTACACCTTC. It specifies CASSVEGQGNYGYTF.

DNA of the CDR3: TGTGCCAGCAGCTCCGTTTCAGATTATGCCCCCTATGGCTACACCTTC. It specifies CASSSVSDYAPYGYTF. The chain uses TRBV7-9 and TRBJ1-2; D ambiguous. The CDR3 loop spans 16 amino acids. V lost 4 bases, J lost 4 bases, and 19 bases lay in between. Germline lookup yields CDR1 SEHNR and CDR2 FQNEAQ (reference sequence).

This chain uses TRBV30 with TRBJ2-3; 8 bases line up with TRBD2. Trimming removed 2 bases from V and 4 bases from J; junction bases left unmatched: 5. CDR3 size: 14 residues. CDR1 is GTSNPN and CDR2 is SVGIG in the germline V gene (reference sequence). The DNA of the CDR3 is TGTGCCTGGAGTCCCGCGGGGGGCGCAGATACGCAGTATTTT. Encoded protein: CAWSPAGGADTQYF.

V and J are TRBV4-2 and TRBJ1-4; 7 nucleotides agree with TRBD1. The trim removed 6 bases at V and 0 bases at J, leaving 4 bases unmatched. Germline CDR1 is LGHNA and CDR2 is YNFKEQ. This CDR3 has 15 residues. As DNA, the CDR3 is TGTGCCAGCAGGGGGACAGCCTCAACTAATGAAAAACTGTTTTTT. Translated, it gives CASRGTASTNEKLFF.

This clone was detected only once. The rearrangement links TRBV30 to TRBJ2-3, with 7 bases aligning to TRBD2. The CDR3 runs 14 residues. Looked up from germline, CDR1 is GTSNPN and CDR2 is SVGIG (reference sequence). Trimming took 1 base from V and 7 from J; bases not matched to a gene: 8. CDR3 region: CAWSAPRDYNTQYF. The CDR3 bases are TGTGCCTGGAGTGCCCCCCGGGACTATAATACGCAGTATTTT.

The genes are TRBV2 and TRBJ1-3; D gene uncertain. Trimming shortened V by 7 bases and J by 0 bases, and 7 bases separated the two germline ends. CDR1 is SNHLY and CDR2 is FYNNEI in the germline V gene. The CDR3 has 13 amino acids. DNA for the CDR3: TGTGCCAGCACGAGTATCTCTGGAAACACCATATATTTT. Its translation: CASTSISGNTIYF. Complete variable domain (other parts from reference TRBV2 and TRBJ1-3): EPEVTQTPSHQVTQMGQEVILRCVPISNHLYFYWYRQILGQKVEFLVSFYNNEISEKSEIFDDQFSVERPDGSNFTLKIRSTKLEDSAMYFCASTSISGNTIYFGEGSWLTVV.

The chain joins TRBV5-6 to TRBJ2-3; D is possibly TRBD2 (7 bases). The germline V gene encodes CDR1 SGHDT and CDR2 YYEEEE. The CDR3 is made up of 14 amino acids. V was cut by 4 bases and J by 5 bases, with 14 bases left in between. CDR3 sequence reads: CASSPPGGVDTQYF. CDR3 sequence (DNA): TGTGCCAGCAGCCCCCCGGGGGGCGTAGATACGCAGTATTTT.

The chain carries TRBV27 and TRBJ2-3; 7 bases agree with TRBD1. The CDR3 is made up of 16 amino acids. Unmatched junction bases numbered 10, after V lost 4 bases and J lost 3 bases. From germline, CDR1 is MNHEY and CDR2 SMNVEV (reference sequence). In DNA, the CDR3 is TGTGCCAGCAGTTCACTACGACAGGGCGGTACAGATACGCAGTATTTT. Translation: CASSSLRQGGTDTQYF.

The rearrangement uses TRBV5-1 and TRBJ2-1; tentatively, D is TRBD1 (5 bases). From germline, CDR1 is SGHRS and CDR2 YFSETQ. Deletions cut 1 base from V and 2 bases from J, with 7 bases between. The CDR3 has 14 residues. The CDR3 loop is CASSLQQAYNEQFF. The CDR3 DNA reads as TGCGCCAGCAGCTTGCAACAGGCCTACAATGAGCAGTTCTTC.

The chain is built from TRBV6-1 and TRBJ2-5, with a tentative D call TRBD1 (6 bases). Germline-derived CDR1 and CDR2 are MNHNS and SASEGT. The V and J ends lost 8 bases and 2 bases respectively, with 12 bases between them. The CDR3 is 13 residues long. The CDR3 loop is CASGTDSQETQYF. The CDR3 DNA follows: TGTGCCAGCGGGACGGACAGTCAAGAGACCCAGTACTTC.

The chain recombines TRBV2 with TRBJ1-5; D gene unclear. This CDR3 spans 13 amino acids. The germline V gene has CDR1 SNHLY and CDR2 FYNNEI. The V end was cut by 3 bases, the J end by 6 bases, with 9 bases between. CDR3 DNA sequence: TGTGCCAGCAGTGACAACTCGGGTCAGCCCCAGCATTTT. Amino acids: CASSDNSGQPQHF. Combining the CDR3 with reference TRBV2 and TRBJ1-5 gives the whole variable domain EPEVTQTPSHQVTQMGQEVILRCVPISNHLYFYWYRQILGQKVEFLVSFYNNEISEKSEIFDDQFSVERPDGSNFTLKIRSTKLEDSAMYFCASSDNSGQPQHFGDGTRLSIL.

For the CDR3, the DNA is TGTGCCAGCAGCGCCACCGGGACAGGGGCCAATGAGCAGTTCTTC. Protein sequence: CASSATGTGANEQFF. V and J are TRBV6-5 and TRBJ2-1; 10 nucleotides align to TRBD1. The CDR3 length is 15 residues. Germline V gene sequence: CDR1 MNHEY, CDR2 SVGAGI. The junction had 8 bases not matched to a gene; V was cut back by 6 bases and J by 6 bases.

This clone was picked up a small number of times. The rearrangement links TRBV12-5 to TRBJ1-1; D uncertain. V was shortened by 3 bases and J by 7 bases, with 9 bases between the two germline ends. Looked up from germline, CDR1 is LGHNT and CDR2 is FRNRAP. CDR3 length: 12 amino acids. The CDR3 nucleotides are TGTGCTAGTGGTTTCTCGGGGAATGAAGCTTTCTTT. Protein: CASGFSGNEAFF.

This clone appeared a single time. The chain recombines TRBV20-1 with TRBJ1-1; a possible D gene is TRBD1 (5 bases). The CDR3 has 11 residues. The germline gives CDR1 DFQATT, CDR2 SNEGSKA (reference sequence). V lost 6 bases and J 1 base, leaving 6 bases between the germline ends. As DNA, the CDR3 is TGCAGTGCCGGGGGGAACACTGAAGCTTTCTTT. It encodes CSAGGNTEAFF.

This chain connects TRBV9 to TRBJ1-1; TRBD1 matches at 9 bases. The CDR3 has 13 amino acids. The V and J ends lost 3 bases and 5 bases, in that order; junction bases with no gene match: 2. The V gene's germline CDR1 is SGDLS and CDR2 YYNGEE. The CDR3 coding sequence is TGTGCCAGCAGCGGGGACAGGGTGACTGAAGCTTTCTTT. Protein: CASSGDRVTEAFF.

The J gene is TRBJ2-7, the V gene TRBV6-5, with 11 bases identical to TRBD1. The CDR3 contains 15 residues. Germline assignment: CDR1 MNHEY and CDR2 SVGAGI. Trimming took 5 bases from V and 2 from J; bases not matched to a gene: 5. This CDR3 is CASSRSGQGAYEQYF. The CDR3 DNA sequence: TGTGCCAGCAGTAGGTCGGGACAGGGGGCCTACGAGCAGTACTTC.

This chain connects TRBV9 to TRBJ2-1; 8 bases map to TRBD2. J was trimmed by 6 bases and V by 4 bases; bases with no gene match: 9. This CDR3 region has 15 residues. Germline assignment: CDR1 SGDLS and CDR2 YYNGEE. The CDR3 bases are TGTGCCAGCAGCCAGGGACTAGGAGACTTCAATGAGCAGTTCTTC. Its protein is CASSQGLGDFNEQFF.

This clone has just one count. The rearrangement uses TRBV4-1 and TRBJ1-3; D not certain. The V end was cut by 1 base, the J end by 0 bases, with 7 bases between. Germline CDR1 and CDR2: MGHRA and YSYEKL. This CDR3 region has 15 residues. DNA of the CDR3: TGCGCCAGCAGCCAAGGGGAGATCTCTGGAAACACCATATATTTT. Protein product: CASSQGEISGNTIYF.